In this sample, the clone carrying this T cell receptor (beta chain) turned up a few times. The ends lost 3 bases at V and 2 bases at J; junction bases unmatched: 5. There are 16 residues in the CDR3. In germline, CDR1 is SEHNR, CDR2 FQNEAQ (reference sequence). The protocol was immunoSEQ multiplex PCR, while the TCRdb copy is restricted to in-frame clones and leaves out a portion. This table has about 640,000 clones, 55% to 75% appearing once. The source of the sample is a study of shared clonotypes between healthy human individuals. This sequence was found in a woman in her twenties or thirties in good health. Sequencing input: memory CD4+ T cells sorted from blood. The subset was: CD45RA-negative fraction. The chain recombines TRBV7-9 with TRBJ2-1; 9 bases are a match to TRBD2. CDR3 sequence reads: CASSLGLAGAYNEQFF. CDR3 DNA: TGTGCCAGCAGCTTGGGTTTAGCGGGAGCCTACAATGAGCAGTTCTTC. Variable domain in full (rest from reference TRBV7-9 and TRBJ2-1): DTGVSQNPRHKITKRGQNVTFRCDPISEHNRLYWYRQTLGQGPEFLTYFQNEAQLEKSRLLSDRFSAERPKGSFSTLEIQRTEQGDSAMYLCASSLGLAGAYNEQFFGPGTRLTVL.